This is a list of T cell receptor beta chains from one sample in a study of shared clonotypes between healthy human individuals. Sequencing was performed with immunoSEQ multiplex PCR; in TCRdb, only in-frame clones are kept and a portion is missing. The data contain roughly 2.5 million clones, more than 90% of them singletons. Sequences were obtained from naive CD4+ T cells sorted from blood. The receptors shown here come from a man aged 18 to 29 in good health. Each CDR3 is given with its conserved first and last residue. A D gene is named only where the DNA matches it firmly. The listing skips clone size in some rows; elsewhere it reads once, few, many or a size class.

clone size: once
D gene: -
J gene: TRBJ2-7
V gene: TRBV5-6
CDR3 protein: CASSVRTAAPGEQYF
CDR3 DNA: TGTGCCAGCAGCGTCCGGACCGCGGCGCCTGGCGAGCAGTACTTC

clone size: -
D gene: TRBD1
J gene: TRBJ2-6
V gene: TRBV27
CDR3 protein: CASRLQGRRSGANVLTF
CDR3 DNA: TGTGCCAGCAGGTTACAGGGGCGGAGGTCTGGGGCCAACGTCCTGACTTTC

clone size: -
D gene: TRBD2
J gene: TRBJ2-5
V gene: TRBV30
CDR3 protein: CAWKLAASGQYF
CDR3 DNA: TGTGCCTGGAAACTAGCGGCCTCCGGGCAGTACTTC

clone size: -
D gene: -
J gene: TRBJ2-1
V gene: TRBV9
CDR3 protein: CASSVGRANRNEQFF
CDR3 DNA: TGTGCCAGCAGCGTAGGGAGGGCCAATAGAAATGAGCAGTTCTTC

clone size: -
D gene: TRBD1
J gene: TRBJ1-6
V gene: TRBV6-6
CDR3 protein: CASSLGTGASPLHF
CDR3 DNA: TGTGCCAGCAGTTTAGGGACAGGGGCCTCACCCCTCCACTTT

clone size: -
D gene: -
J gene: TRBJ1-5
V gene: TRBV5-6
CDR3 protein: CASSLRVNQPQHF
CDR3 DNA: TGTGCCAGCAGCTTGAGGGTGAATCAGCCCCAGCATTTT

clone size: -
D gene: TRBD2
J gene: TRBJ2-7
V gene: TRBV7-2
CDR3 protein: CASRTSGASYEQYF
CDR3 DNA: TGTGCCAGCAGGACTAGCGGGGCTTCCTACGAGCAGTACTTC

clone size: -
D gene: TRBD2
J gene: TRBJ2-7
V gene: TRBV30
CDR3 protein: CAWSVGRVTGTSAYEQYF
CDR3 DNA: TGTGCCTGGAGTGTTGGGCGGGTAACCGGGACTAGCGCCTACGAGCAGTACTTC

clone size: -
D gene: -
J gene: TRBJ1-2
V gene: TRBV6-1
CDR3 protein: CASRFGMDYGYTF
CDR3 DNA: TGTGCCAGCCGATTTGGCATGGACTATGGCTACACCTTC

clone size: once
D gene: TRBD1
J gene: TRBJ2-1
V gene: TRBV9
CDR3 protein: CASSATVGGQGKQFF
CDR3 DNA: TGTGCCAGCAGCGCGACGGTTGGGGGACAGGGCAAGCAGTTCTTC

clone size: few
D gene: TRBD1
J gene: TRBJ1-6
V gene: TRBV28
CDR3 protein: CASSRGNRGDSPLHF
CDR3 DNA: TGTGCCAGCAGCCGCGGGAACAGGGGGGACTCACCCCTCCACTTT

clone size: -
D gene: TRBD1
J gene: TRBJ2-7
V gene: TRBV6-1
CDR3 protein: CASSGRGTGSHEQYF
CDR3 DNA: TGTGCCAGCAGTGGGAGGGGGACAGGGTCCCACGAGCAGTACTTC

clone size: -
D gene: -
J gene: TRBJ1-6
V gene: TRBV10-2
CDR3 protein: CASSQGQSPLHF
CDR3 DNA: TGCGCCAGCAGCCAGGGACAATCACCCCTCCACTTT

clone size: -
D gene: TRBD1
J gene: TRBJ1-1
V gene: TRBV6-5
CDR3 protein: CASGDRANTEAFF
CDR3 DNA: TGTGCCAGTGGGGACAGGGCGAACACTGAAGCTTTCTTT

clone size: -
D gene: -
J gene: TRBJ2-5
V gene: TRBV5-1
CDR3 protein: CASSRPGQETQYF
CDR3 DNA: TGCGCCAGCAGCCGTCCGGGCCAAGAGACCCAGTACTTC

clone size: -
D gene: -
J gene: TRBJ2-7
V gene: TRBV4-3
CDR3 protein: CASSPPPPPLDSFSYEQYF
CDR3 DNA: TGCGCCAGCAGCCCCCCTCCCCCCCCTCTGGACTCTTTCTCCTACGAGCAGTACTTC

clone size: -
D gene: TRBD2
J gene: TRBJ2-1
V gene: TRBV6-1
CDR3 protein: CASSEVAGAYNEQFF
CDR3 DNA: TGTGCCAGCAGTGAAGTAGCGGGGGCCTACAATGAGCAGTTCTTC

clone size: once
D gene: TRBD1
J gene: TRBJ2-2
V gene: TRBV10-3
CDR3 protein: CAISFTPGQGTGELFF
CDR3 DNA: TGTGCCATCAGTTTTACCCCGGGACAGGGGACCGGGGAGCTGTTTTTT

clone size: -
D gene: -
J gene: TRBJ1-1
V gene: TRBV5-4
CDR3 protein: CASSLTPGMVAFF
CDR3 DNA: TGTGCCAGCAGCTTGACACCCGGAATGGTAGCTTTCTTT

clone size: -
D gene: -
J gene: TRBJ2-7
V gene: TRBV2
CDR3 protein: CASSDSTAALGEYEQYF
CDR3 DNA: TGTGCCAGCAGTGATTCGACAGCAGCACTTGGGGAATACGAGCAGTACTTC

clone size: -
D gene: TRBD2
J gene: TRBJ2-1
V gene: TRBV6-1
CDR3 protein: CASSERLSGSSYNEQFF
CDR3 DNA: TGTGCCAGCAGTGAAAGGTTGAGCGGGAGCTCCTACAATGAGCAGTTCTTC

clone size: -
D gene: TRBD1
J gene: TRBJ1-1
V gene: TRBV18
CDR3 protein: CASSPQGDTEAFF
CDR3 DNA: TGTGCCAGCTCACCTCAGGGGGACACTGAAGCTTTCTTT

clone size: -
D gene: -
J gene: TRBJ2-5
V gene: TRBV10-3
CDR3 protein: CAISESPQGGRETQYF
CDR3 DNA: TGTGCCATCAGTGAGTCGCCGCAGGGAGGTCGGGAGACCCAGTACTTC

clone size: once
D gene: TRBD1
J gene: TRBJ2-5
V gene: TRBV7-2
CDR3 protein: CASSPDRGAQYF
CDR3 DNA: TGTGCCAGCAGCCCTGACAGGGGTGCCCAGTACTTC

clone size: -
D gene: TRBD1
J gene: TRBJ1-1
V gene: TRBV2
CDR3 protein: CASSSTDREDTEAFF
CDR3 DNA: TGTGCCAGCAGTTCTACGGACAGGGAGGACACTGAAGCTTTCTTT

clone size: -
D gene: TRBD1
J gene: TRBJ1-1
V gene: TRBV6-1
CDR3 protein: CASRERGQGSTEAFF
CDR3 DNA: TGTGCCAGCAGGGAACGGGGACAGGGGTCCACTGAAGCTTTCTTT

clone size: -
D gene: -
J gene: TRBJ2-7
V gene: TRBV5-8
CDR3 protein: CASSLRTEQYF
CDR3 DNA: TGTGCCAGCAGCTTGCGTACCGAGCAGTACTTC

clone size: -
D gene: -
J gene: TRBJ1-4
V gene: TRBV5-1
CDR3 protein: CASSPGRASTNEKLFF
CDR3 DNA: TGCGCCAGCAGCCCCGGAAGGGCCTCAACTAATGAAAAACTGTTTTTT

clone size: few
D gene: -
J gene: TRBJ2-7
V gene: TRBV7-9
CDR3 protein: CASSLAGTYEQYF
CDR3 DNA: TGTGCCAGCAGCTTAGCGGGGACCTACGAGCAGTACTTC

clone size: -
D gene: TRBD1
J gene: TRBJ2-7
V gene: TRBV9
CDR3 protein: CASSLTTGEKSYEQYF
CDR3 DNA: TGTGCCAGCAGTTTAACGACAGGGGAAAAATCCTACGAGCAGTACTTC

clone size: -
D gene: TRBD1
J gene: TRBJ2-7
V gene: TRBV30
CDR3 protein: CAWSPTGDEQYF
CDR3 DNA: TGTGCCTGGAGTCCTACAGGGGACGAGCAGTACTTC

clone size: -
D gene: -
J gene: TRBJ2-2
V gene: TRBV10-2
CDR3 protein: CASSATQGLTGELFF
CDR3 DNA: TGCGCCAGCAGTGCTACCCAGGGGTTGACCGGGGAGCTGTTTTTT

clone size: -
D gene: -
J gene: TRBJ2-1
V gene: TRBV19
CDR3 protein: CASSMGNIGGAYNEQFF
CDR3 DNA: TGTGCCAGTAGTATGGGGAACATCGGGGGTGCCTACAATGAGCAGTTCTTC

clone size: -
D gene: -
J gene: TRBJ2-2
V gene: TRBV6-1
CDR3 protein: CAGGLNTGELFF
CDR3 DNA: TGTGCCGGGGGCCTAAACACCGGGGAGCTGTTTTTT

clone size: -
D gene: -
J gene: TRBJ2-7
V gene: TRBV9
CDR3 protein: CASSAAVRTITSEQYF
CDR3 DNA: TGTGCCAGCAGCGCAGCGGTCCGGACCATAACGTCGGAGCAGTACTTC

clone size: few
D gene: TRBD1
J gene: TRBJ1-5
V gene: TRBV7-2
CDR3 protein: CASSRPGQGVQPQHF
CDR3 DNA: TGTGCCAGCAGCAGACCGGGACAGGGAGTTCAGCCCCAGCATTTT

clone size: -
D gene: TRBD2
J gene: TRBJ2-3
V gene: TRBV4-3
CDR3 protein: CASSQQREGWDTQYF
CDR3 DNA: TGCGCCAGCAGCCAACAGCGGGAGGGTTGGGATACGCAGTATTTT

clone size: once
D gene: -
J gene: TRBJ2-2
V gene: TRBV2
CDR3 protein: CASSGGTNTGELFF
CDR3 DNA: TGTGCCAGCAGTGGAGGGACTAACACCGGGGAGCTGTTTTTT

clone size: -
D gene: -
J gene: TRBJ1-4
V gene: TRBV9
CDR3 protein: CASSEMTGTLEKLFF
CDR3 DNA: TGTGCCAGCAGCGAAATGACAGGAACTTTAGAAAAACTGTTTTTT

clone size: -
D gene: -
J gene: TRBJ1-1
V gene: TRBV2
CDR3 protein: CASSGGGPSTEAFF
CDR3 DNA: TGTGCCAGCAGTGGAGGGGGACCGAGCACTGAAGCTTTCTTT

clone size: -
D gene: -
J gene: TRBJ2-7
V gene: TRBV6-5
CDR3 protein: CASSYSRDYEQYF
CDR3 DNA: TGTGCCAGCAGTTACTCACGGGACTACGAGCAGTACTTC

clone size: -
D gene: -
J gene: TRBJ2-2
V gene: TRBV6-5
CDR3 protein: CATQSGANTGELFF
CDR3 DNA: TGTGCCACCCAAAGCGGAGCGAACACCGGGGAGCTGTTTTTT

clone size: -
D gene: -
J gene: TRBJ1-5
V gene: TRBV18
CDR3 protein: CASSPQNSNQPQHF
CDR3 DNA: TGTGCCAGCTCACCTCAGAATAGCAATCAGCCCCAGCATTTT

clone size: -
D gene: -
J gene: TRBJ2-5
V gene: TRBV6-6
CDR3 protein: CASRNNTQETQYF
CDR3 DNA: TGTGCCAGCAGGAACAACACGCAAGAGACCCAGTACTTC

clone size: -
D gene: TRBD1
J gene: TRBJ1-2
V gene: TRBV25-1
CDR3 protein: CASRAAGQNYGYTF
CDR3 DNA: TGTGCCAGCAGGGCAGCGGGACAGAACTATGGCTACACCTTC

clone size: -
D gene: -
J gene: TRBJ2-2
V gene: TRBV5-4
CDR3 protein: CASSSGGEANTGELFF
CDR3 DNA: TGTGCCAGCAGCTCTGGAGGGGAGGCGAACACCGGGGAGCTGTTTTTT

clone size: -
D gene: -
J gene: TRBJ2-5
V gene: TRBV21-1
CDR3 protein: CASSKLRGRDDETQYF
CDR3 DNA: TGTGCCAGCAGCAAACTTCGGGGGAGGGACGATGAGACCCAGTACTTC

clone size: -
D gene: TRBD2
J gene: TRBJ2-2
V gene: TRBV4-1
CDR3 protein: CASRRLADLANTGELFF
CDR3 DNA: TGCGCCAGCAGACGACTAGCGGACCTTGCGAACACCGGGGAGCTGTTTTTT

clone size: -
D gene: TRBD2
J gene: TRBJ2-7
V gene: TRBV7-8
CDR3 protein: CASSLSRGLAGVDEQYF
CDR3 DNA: TGTGCCAGCAGCTTATCACGGGGCCTAGCGGGAGTTGATGAGCAGTACTTC

clone size: -
D gene: -
J gene: TRBJ1-2
V gene: TRBV5-4
CDR3 protein: CASSKLQGSGGYTF
CDR3 DNA: TGTGCCAGCAGCAAACTGCAGGGGTCGGGTGGCTACACCTTC

clone size: -
D gene: -
J gene: TRBJ2-5
V gene: TRBV6-5
CDR3 protein: CASSYGGETQYF
CDR3 DNA: TGTGCCAGCAGTTACGGTGGGGAGACCCAGTACTTC

clone size: -
D gene: -
J gene: TRBJ1-3
V gene: TRBV5-1
CDR3 protein: CASSLVEQGSGNTIYF
CDR3 DNA: TGCGCCAGCAGCTTGGTGGAACAGGGATCTGGAAACACCATATATTTT